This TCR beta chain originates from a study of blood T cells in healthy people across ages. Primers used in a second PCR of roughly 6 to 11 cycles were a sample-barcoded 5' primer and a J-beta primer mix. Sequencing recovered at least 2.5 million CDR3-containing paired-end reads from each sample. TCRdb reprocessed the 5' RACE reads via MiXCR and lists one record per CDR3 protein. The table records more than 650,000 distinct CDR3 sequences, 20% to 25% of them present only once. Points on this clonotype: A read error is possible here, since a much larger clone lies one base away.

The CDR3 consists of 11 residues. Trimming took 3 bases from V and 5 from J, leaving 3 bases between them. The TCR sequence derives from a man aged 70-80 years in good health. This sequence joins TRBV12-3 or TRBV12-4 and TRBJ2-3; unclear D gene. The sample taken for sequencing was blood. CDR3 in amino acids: CASSFEDTQYF. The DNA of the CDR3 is TGTGCCAGCAGTTTCGAAGATACGCAGTATTTT.